Detailed here is one T cell receptor (beta chain). The target of this receptor is not known. Per-nucleotide qualities are absent, and no much larger clonotype sits a single base away. TCR beta chains were amplified from genomic DNA using the immunoSEQ hsTCRB kit. The immunoSEQ service sequenced the TCR beta libraries on an Illumina MiSeq instrument. Turning to the authors' computational methods: Repertoire data were analyzed using the immunoSEQ Analyzer. As stored in TCRdb, this immuneACCESS dataset retains in-frame rearrangements with V and J assigned. A fraction of the clones does not appear; measured against another copy, unresolved V genes explain less than half of the discrepancy, and the remainder lacks a known reason. That table is the source of V, J and clone size, and D and trimming were worked out from the DNA. The sample table shows about 76,000 clones, and about 91% are seen once. Of the sample, more than 4.5% is held by the ten largest clones.

This specimen comes from a study of resident and recirculating memory T cells in vitiligo listed by TCRdb under 2018. Regarding the study in general: For TCR beta sequencing, epidermis was obtained by shave biopsy from two lesional and two nonlesional sites, and PBMCs were also collected, from each of a few stable vitiligo patients. Samples were homogenized without cell sorting just before genomic DNA extraction with the Qiagen DNeasy Blood & Tissue Kit. Human TCR beta sequencing was used to test whether specific clones in lesional vitiligo skin differed from clones in nonlesional skin and blood. Overall study outcomes, separate from this receptor: Future mechanistic studies are needed so that the relative contributions of the lesion-infiltrating T cell clones and of human Trm versus Tcm pools can be evaluated. No unique dominant TCR clone was detected, and clonality varied among vitiligo lesions. Overlap and correlation analysis found no significant repertoire overlap between any two biopsies, even biopsies from the same patient, apart from each lesion compared with itself. TCR sequences were not found to be conserved across biopsy sites or patients, suggesting that different lesions are infiltrated by different T cell clones, a pattern described as private specificity.

A patient's vitiligo counted as stable when the lesions had not changed at all during the previous 6 months. To count as stable, patients also needed to show no confetti depigmentation, which is a clinical sign of active vitiligo. Patients who had been treated within the previous three months were excluded. PBMCs were isolated from heparinized blood by Ficoll density gradient centrifugation and then flash-frozen. Trimmed from V: 0 bases; trimmed from J: 11 bases; junction bases lacking a gene match: 4. CDR1 and CDR2, per the germline V gene, are SGDLS and YYNGEE. The CDR3 runs 13 residues from the cysteine to the phenylalanine. Only CDR3 DNA remains: 39 bases, in frame from the first base.

What was sequenced was blood. The sequence derives from a male donor with vitiligo. The chain employs TRBV9 and TRBJ2-3, and TRBD2 matches 9 of the central bases. The nucleotide sequence reads TGTGCCAGCAGCGTAGCGACTAGCGGAATGCAGTATTTT. Translated, it gives CASSVATSGMQYF.